The 29 T cell receptor beta chains in this list originate from one sample, sequenced in a study of metastatic and nonmetastatic thyroid tumors. All patients were treatment-naive before thyroid surgery. TCRdb re-called clones via MiXCR from the PCR reads. Counted here are about 15,000 clones, 23% occurring once; the ten biggest clones make up roughly 7.7%. Sequencing was done on a sample of tumor tissue. The receptors were sampled from a female donor with papillary thyroid cancer or a benign thyroid nodule (not recorded which). Some clones in this sample may be carry-over from other donors' samples.

This clone has at least ten counts. The gene calls are TRBV20-1 and TRBJ2-3; D remains ambiguous. Germline CDR1 and CDR2: DFQATT and SNEGSKA (reference sequence). The length of the CDR3 is 12 residues. The ends were cut back, 6 bases at V and 0 bases at J, with 7 bases in the middle. This CDR3 is CSAGPSTDTQYF. The CDR3 DNA reads as TGCAGTGCAGGCCCCAGCACAGATACGCAGTATTTT.

This clone was seen a few times. The chain joins TRBV19 to TRBJ2-7, with D perhaps matching TRBD1 (5 bases). The length of the CDR3 is 12 residues. V was trimmed by 4 bases and J by 5 bases, leaving 9 bases between them. Per the germline V gene, CDR1 is LNHDA and CDR2 is SQIVND (reference sequence). In nucleotides, the CDR3 is TGTGCCAGTAGTAAGGGGTCCCACGAGCAGTACTTC. Its translation: CASSKGSHEQYF.

The chain uses TRBV6-1 and TRBJ2-1, with 7 bases that match TRBD2. There are 15 residues in the CDR3. Germline lookup yields CDR1 MNHNS and CDR2 SASEGT. Losses at the gene ends were 6 bases for V and 0 bases for J; bases not matched to a gene: 5. CDR3 sequence: CASRKAGNSYNEQFF. The CDR3 DNA sequence: TGTGCCAGCAGAAAAGCGGGGAACTCCTACAATGAGCAGTTCTTC.

The genes are TRBV30 and TRBJ1-2, with D hard to call. V was cut by 8 bases and J by 7 bases, with 8 bases left in between. Looked up from germline, CDR1 is GTSNPN and CDR2 is SVGIG (reference sequence). The CDR3 runs to 9 residues. The CDR3 loop reads CALGRGYTF. CDR3 coding DNA: TGTGCCCTAGGCCGTGGCTACACCTTC. Full variable domain (remainder filled in from reference TRBV30 and TRBJ1-2): SQTIHQWPATLVQPVGSPLSLECTVEGTSNPNLYWYRQAAGRGLQLLFYSVGIGQISSEVPQNLSASRPQDRQFILSSKKLLLSDSGFYLCALGRGYTFGSGTRLTVV.

This clone was observed many times. V and J are TRBV7-2 and TRBJ2-1, with D maybe TRBD2 (5 bases). Per the germline V gene, CDR1 is SGHTA and CDR2 is FQGNSA. There are 19 residues in the CDR3. V lost 0 bases, J lost 4 bases, and 22 bases lay in between. The CDR3 loop reads CASSLALTSRVPGYNEQFF. The CDR3, as DNA: TGTGCCAGCAGCTTAGCGCTTACCTCCCGGGTCCCGGGGTACAATGAGCAGTTCTTC.

This clone was observed at least ten times. CDR3 sequence: CSATPNSPYEQYF. CDR3 nucleotides: TGCAGTGCTACACCCAATTCACCATACGAGCAGTACTTC. This chain connects TRBV20-1 to TRBJ2-7; D gene ambiguous. V lost 4 bases and J lost 4, with 14 bases in between. This CDR3 has 13 amino acids. Germline assignment: CDR1 DFQATT and CDR2 SNEGSKA (reference sequence).

Worth noting for this clone: It may be a read error: a sequence one base away is much more abundant. The J gene is TRBJ1-1, the V gene TRBV5-3, with 7 bases fitting TRBD1. TRBV5-3 is labeled an ORF, and its function is uncertain. The CDR3 totals 14 residues. The trim removed 8 bases at V and 1 base at J, leaving 8 bases unmatched. CDR3: CASKLGGENTEAFF. In nucleotides, the CDR3 is TGTGCCAGCAAGCTAGGGGGCGAGAACACTGAAGCTTTCTTT.

This clone was seen many times. V is TRBV2 and J is TRBJ2-3; 8 bases agree with TRBD1. V trimming: 7 bases; J trimming: 10 bases; junction bases outside the gene matches: 10. This CDR3 is 13 amino acids long. Germline V gene data show CDR1 as SNHLY and CDR2 as FYNNEI. For the CDR3, the DNA is TGTGCCAGCACTTTAGGACAGGGCTGGCCGCAGTATTTT. Amino acid sequence: CASTLGQGWPQYF.

This clone is categorized as medium-sized. The rearrangement links TRBV19 to TRBJ2-5; tentative D call: TRBD2 (6 bases). The germline V and J ends were trimmed by 5 bases and 3 bases, with 13 bases remaining between them. This CDR3 spans 14 amino acids. Per germline, CDR1 LNHDA and CDR2 SQIVND (reference sequence). The CDR3: CASSSRLGKETQYF. The CDR3 coding sequence is TGTGCCAGTAGTTCTAGACTAGGCAAAGAGACCCAGTACTTC.

This clone came up a few times. The chain couples TRBV2 to TRBJ2-7; the match to TRBD1 covers 8 bases. The length of the CDR3 is 13 residues. The germline V gene has CDR1 SNHLY and CDR2 FYNNEI. Unmatched junction bases numbered 6, after V lost 4 bases and J lost 7 bases. The CDR3 nucleotides are TGTGCCAGCAGTGGACAGGGGTTAAGGGAGCAGTACTTC. Its translation: CASSGQGLREQYF. The full variable domain, completed using reference TRBV2 and TRBJ2-7, is EPEVTQTPSHQVTQMGQEVILRCVPISNHLYFYWYRQILGQKVEFLVSFYNNEISEKSEIFDDQFSVERPDGSNFTLKIRSTKLEDSAMYFCASSGQGLREQYFGPGTRLTVT.

Of note for this clone: At one end, the junction sequence differs from germline, possibly due to a read error. The chain carries TRBV20-1 and TRBJ2-7, with D maybe TRBD2 (5 bases). The germline V gene encodes CDR1 DFQATT and CDR2 SNEGSKA (reference sequence). This CDR3 comprises 14 residues. The CDR3 DNA sequence: TGCAGTGCTCCTCGGATGGGGAGCTCCTACGATCAGTACTTC. This translates into CSAPRMGSSYDQYF.

Details on this clone: A much larger clone lies one base from this, so it may be a read error. This chain links TRBV10-2 with TRBJ1-5; D uncertain. Looked up from germline, CDR1 is WSHSY and CDR2 is SAAADI. There are 15 residues in the CDR3. With 4 bases removed from V and 4 bases from J, the gap between germline ends came to 14 bases. CDR3 sequence: CASSAGTVGNQPQHF. CDR3 in DNA: TGCGCCAGCAGTGCTGGTACAGTGGGTAATCAGCCCCAGCATTTT.

This clone was detected ten times or more. This CDR3 is also generated by other DNA sequences in the sample. The chain combines TRBV20-1 with TRBJ2-7, with D possibly matching TRBD2 (5 bases). The germline V and J ends were trimmed by 3 bases and 2 bases, with 23 bases remaining between them. Germline values: CDR1 DFQATT, CDR2 SNEGSKA (reference sequence). The CDR3 is made up of 17 amino acids. CDR3 sequence (DNA): TGCAGTGCTAGGGATAGTACGGGGAGAAGAAGCACCTACGAGCAGTACTTC. It is translated as CSARDSTGRRSTYEQYF.

This clone was seen once. The V gene is TRBV20-1, the J gene TRBJ1-5; 7 bases map to TRBD1. The CDR3 covers 16 residues. Looked up from germline, CDR1 is DFQATT and CDR2 is SNEGSKA (reference sequence). V lost 0 bases, J lost 6 bases, and 11 bases stayed unmatched. CDR3 in DNA: TGCAGTGCTAGAGAGGATTCGACAGGGTATCTTCAGCCCCAGCATTTT. Protein: CSAREDSTGYLQPQHF.

The chain is built from TRBV6-1 and TRBJ2-7; 9 positions match TRBD1. The CDR3 is made up of 14 amino acids. Unmatched junction bases numbered 3, after V lost 3 bases and J lost 3 bases. In germline, CDR1 is MNHNS, CDR2 SASEGT. Written as DNA, the CDR3 is TGTGCCAGCAGTGATGACAGGGGGAGCTACGAGCAGTACTTC. Translation: CASSDDRGSYEQYF.

The table lists this clone with a count of one. This chain uses TRBV5-1 with TRBJ2-1; unclear D gene. The CDR3 has 14 amino acids. From germline, CDR1 is SGHRS and CDR2 YFSETQ. V was clipped by 0 bases and J by 6 bases, with 10 bases between them. Written as DNA, the CDR3 is TGCGCCAGCAGCTTGGGAAACGGGTCCAATGAGCAGTTCTTC. Protein sequence: CASSLGNGSNEQFF.

Judged by abundance, this clone is medium-sized. The rearrangement uses TRBV12-3 or TRBV12-4 and TRBJ2-7; maybe TRBD2 (5 bases). The CDR3 runs to 15 residues. The V end was cut by 3 bases, the J end by 0 bases, with 12 bases between. The CDR3: CASSFSMGSSYEQYF. The CDR3 nucleotides read TGTGCCAGCAGTTTCTCCATGGGGAGCTCCTACGAGCAGTACTTC.

Notes on this clone: A junction end diverges from the germline sequence, so it may reflect a read error. The rearrangement links TRBV20-1 to TRBJ1-2, with D possibly being TRBD1 (6 bases). CDR3 size: 14 residues. Germline CDR1 is DFQATT and CDR2 is SNEGSKA (reference sequence). The CDR3 here is CSAIPGQSNYCYTF. The CDR3 nucleotides are TGCAGTGCTATCCCGGGACAAAGTAACTATTGCTACACCTTC.

This clone is a singleton in its sample. The genes are TRBV30 and TRBJ2-7; no clear D. V was pared by 1 base and J by 6 bases, with 10 bases between. The CDR3 runs 12 residues. Germline CDR1 is GTSNPN and CDR2 is SVGIG (reference sequence). This CDR3 reads CAWSATLLEQYF. CDR3 DNA: TGTGCCTGGAGTGCGACTCTTCTCGAGCAGTACTTC.

This clone is medium-sized (0.01 to 0.1%). The CDR3 protein is CASSLGVAGGLEQYF. For the CDR3, the DNA is TGTGCCAGCAGCCTGGGGGTAGCGGGAGGTCTCGAGCAGTACTTC. This rearrangement joins TRBV3-1 to TRBJ2-7; TRBD2 agrees at 10 bases. Germline values: CDR1 LGHDT, CDR2 YNNKEL (reference sequence). The J segment lost 6 bases and the V segment lost 4 bases, leaving 9 bases of the junction unmatched. There are 15 residues in the CDR3.

This clone was counted once. The genes are TRBV4-1 and TRBJ1-3; a possible D gene is TRBD1 (5 bases). Germline loops: CDR1 MGHRA, CDR2 YSYEKL. V was pared by 1 base and J by 1 base, with 8 bases between. The CDR3 has 15 residues. The CDR3 loop reads CASSQAGTSGNTIYF. As DNA, the CDR3 is TGCGCCAGCAGCCAAGCAGGGACTTCTGGAAACACCATATATTTT.

The chain is built from TRBV4-1 and TRBJ2-5; D is possibly TRBD2 (6 bases). CDR1 is MGHRA, CDR2 YSYEKL, per germline. CDR3 length: 16 amino acids. The V and J ends lost 3 bases and 5 bases respectively, with 19 bases between them. CDR3 amino acids: CASSQTPWCGEETQYF. DNA for the CDR3: TGCGCCAGCAGCCAGACCCCGTGGTGCGGGGAGGAGACCCAGTACTTC.

V is TRBV24-1 and J is TRBJ2-2; TRBD1 aligns across 11 bases. The CDR3 contains 22 residues. The germline CDR1 and CDR2 sequences are KGHDR and SFDVKD. The V segment lost 3 bases and the J segment 5 bases; nucleotides outside the gene matches: 22. The CDR3 here is CATSDVPGTGGLLISRTGELFF. For the CDR3, the DNA is TGTGCCACCAGTGATGTGCCCGGGACAGGGGGATTGCTGATAAGTCGGACCGGGGAGCTGTTTTTT.

This clone occurred many times. This sequence joins TRBV6-5 and TRBJ1-1; tentatively, D is TRBD1 (5 bases). V lost 0 bases, J lost 2 bases, and 10 bases lay in between. The CDR3 covers 15 residues. CDR1 and CDR2 (germline): MNHEY, SVGAGI. The CDR3 DNA reads as TGTGCCAGCAGTTACTCACCAGGGATAAACACTGAAGCTTTCTTT. This gives the protein CASSYSPGINTEAFF.

The V call is TRBV19, the J call TRBJ2-5; D perhaps matches TRBD2 (5 bases). The germline V gene encodes CDR1 LNHDA and CDR2 SQIVND (reference sequence). The length of the CDR3 is 14 residues. V was shortened by 6 bases and J by 5 bases, with 16 bases between the two germline ends. The CDR3 here is CASSALGVRETQYF. CDR3 bases: TGTGCCAGTAGCGCCTTGGGAGTGAGGGAGACCCAGTACTTC.

This clone showed up many times. The J gene is TRBJ2-3, the V gene TRBV5-1; 7 bases map to TRBD2. Trimming cost V 1 base and J 1 base; bases outside gene matches: 9. Germline V gene data show CDR1 as SGHRS and CDR2 as YFSETQ. The CDR3 covers 17 residues. The CDR3 DNA follows: TGCGCCAGCAGCTTGAGAGGGCGGGAGATCGGCACAGATACGCAGTATTTT. Translation: CASSLRGREIGTDTQYF.

This clone was seen only a few times. Germline is not matched at one junction end, which may reflect a read error. The gene calls are TRBV15 and TRBJ2-5; TRBD2 matches at 10 bases. The CDR3 runs to 17 residues. Germline V CDR1 and CDR2: LNHNV, YYDKDF (reference sequence). CDR3 DNA sequence: TGCGCCACCAGTGCCCCAAGGGGACTAGCGAGAGAAGAGACCCAGTACTTC. This translates into CATSAPRGLAREETQYF.

This clone is deemed medium-sized. The chain is built from TRBV6-5 and TRBJ2-7, with unresolved D. V was shortened by 2 bases and J by 1 base, with 12 bases between the two germline ends. The germline CDR1 and CDR2 sequences are MNHEY and SVGAGI. This CDR3 spans 15 amino acids. Here the CDR3 reads CASSYARQASYEQYF. Here the CDR3 DNA reads TGTGCCAGCAGTTACGCGCGCCAGGCGTCCTACGAGCAGTACTTC.

This clone was observed a handful of times. The chain uses TRBV27 and TRBJ2-3; 8 bases align to TRBD2. The length of the CDR3 is 13 residues. Germline-derived CDR1 and CDR2 are MNHEY and SMNVEV (reference sequence). Germline trimming cut 5 bases from V and 8 bases from J; bases unmatched to any gene: 6. Here the CDR3 reads CASSESLAGTQYF. DNA for the CDR3: TGTGCCAGCAGTGAATCTCTAGCGGGTACGCAGTATTTT.